Each of the 21 T cell receptor beta chains below was sequenced from the same sample in a study of radiation and T cells in renal cell carcinoma. Here immunoSEQ multiplex PCR was the method, and the copy in TCRdb shows in-frame clones only, minus some. The table has roughly 160,000 clones, about 87% seen once. Time point defined: blood 4 weeks post-SBRT, at nephrectomy. Treatment of the sample: 15 Gy SBRT to primary tumor, nephrectomy 4 weeks later. Sequences were derived from blood, sampled from a patient whose treatment included radiotherapy and nephrectomy. The receptors originated from a woman aged 50 to 60 with renal cell carcinoma.

The chain carries TRBV5-6 and TRBJ1-2; 12 positions match TRBD1. V dropped 1 base and J dropped 4; count of bases not matched to a gene: 5. CDR1 and CDR2 from the germline V gene are SGHDT and YYEEEE. The CDR3 is 16 residues long. CDR3 region: CASSLRPGQGAYGYTF. In DNA form, the CDR3 reads TGTGCCAGCAGCTTGAGACCGGGACAGGGGGCCTATGGCTACACCTTC.

This clone was seen a handful of times. The chain combines TRBV30 with TRBJ1-1, with unresolved D. V was cut by 2 bases and J by 3 bases, with 10 bases left in between. This CDR3 has 13 amino acids. The germline V gene encodes CDR1 GTSNPN and CDR2 SVGIG (reference sequence). CDR3 nucleotides: TGTGCCTGGAGTAAACAGACTTACACTGAAGCTTTCTTT. Protein: CAWSKQTYTEAFF.

V is TRBV5-1 and J is TRBJ2-5, with 7 positions matching TRBD1. This CDR3 has 16 residues. The V gene end was trimmed by 3 bases and the J gene end by 1 base; junction bases not matched to a gene: 9. Per germline, CDR1 SGHRS and CDR2 YFSETQ. DNA for the CDR3: TGCGCCAGCAGCTACGGGGCAGGGGGTTCCCAAGAGACCCAGTACTTC. Its translation is CASSYGAGGSQETQYF.

The V gene is TRBV12-2, the J gene TRBJ1-6. TRBV12-2 is shown as a pseudogene. The CDR3 is 17 amino acids. This CDR3 reads CASRLEGFSLGNSPLHF. Here the CDR3 DNA reads TGTGCAAGTCGCTTAGAAGGATTTAGCTTGGGAAATTCACCCCTCCACTTT.

The chain couples TRBV11-2 to TRBJ2-1; no clear D. CDR1 is SGHAT, CDR2 FQNNGV, per germline. V was pared by 4 bases and J by 7 bases, with 8 bases between. CDR3 length: 12 amino acids. CDR3 DNA: TGTGCCAGCAGCTCTCAGTGGAATGAGCAGTTCTTC. This codes for CASSSQWNEQFF.

V usage is TRBV19 and J usage is TRBJ2-5; D may be TRBD1 (6 bases). Germline CDR1 is LNHDA and CDR2 is SQIVND (reference sequence). The V end lost 5 bases, the J end lost 3 bases, and 13 bases lay between the germline ends. The CDR3 sequence is 14 residues long. The CDR3 spells CASSSSDRKETQYF. CDR3 bases: TGTGCCAGTAGTTCCTCGGACAGAAAAGAGACCCAGTACTTC.

V and J are TRBV5-1 and TRBJ2-1; D may be TRBD1 (6 bases). Germline loops: CDR1 SGHRS, CDR2 YFSETQ. This CDR3 contains 14 residues. Trimming pared 3 bases from V and 5 bases from J, leaving 12 bases between. The CDR3 sequence is CASSSRQVHNEQFF. DNA for the CDR3: TGCGCCAGCAGCTCGCGACAGGTCCACAATGAGCAGTTCTTC.

The chain joins TRBV5-1 to TRBJ1-1; no clear D gene. The CDR3 contains 14 residues. V shed 1 base and J shed 4 bases, with 11 bases lying between them. Germline V gene lookup returns CDR1 SGHRS and CDR2 YFSETQ. The chain's CDR3 is CASSLRAISTEAFF. CDR3 bases: TGCGCCAGCAGCTTGAGGGCTATAAGCACTGAAGCTTTCTTT.

The rearrangement uses TRBV7-9 and TRBJ1-5; D gene unclear. V dropped 1 base and J dropped 4 bases, with 14 bases sitting between them. In germline, CDR1 is SEHNR, CDR2 FQNEAQ (reference sequence). This CDR3 region has 16 residues. The CDR3 here is CASSLGTMGFNQPQHF. Written as DNA, the CDR3 is TGTGCCAGCAGCTTAGGTACGATGGGATTTAATCAGCCCCAGCATTTT.

The chain couples TRBV9 to TRBJ1-4; D is undetermined. This CDR3 spans 16 amino acids. CDR1 and CDR2 from the germline V gene are SGDLS and YYNGEE. The V end lost 0 bases, the J end lost 4 bases, and 13 bases lay between the germline ends. DNA for the CDR3: TGTGCCAGCAGCGTAGGGGCGAACAGCTTTAATGAAAAACTGTTTTTT. It codes for CASSVGANSFNEKLFF.

V and J are TRBV2 and TRBJ1-1; 8 positions match TRBD1. The J segment lost 5 bases and the V segment lost 8 bases, leaving 13 bases of the junction unmatched. The germline V gene has CDR1 SNHLY and CDR2 FYNNEI. The CDR3 is 15 amino acids. Here the CDR3 DNA reads TGTGCCAGCTTTAGTGGGCAGGGGGCGCGAACTGAAGCTTTCTTT. This sequence encodes CASFSGQGARTEAFF.

The rearrangement links TRBV18 to TRBJ2-1; 15 positions match TRBD2. Germline CDR1 and CDR2: KGHSH and LQKENI. The trim removed 3 bases at V and 8 bases at J, leaving 5 bases unmatched. This CDR3 is 16 amino acids long. The CDR3 coding sequence is TGTGCCAGCTCACCGTCGGGACTAGCGGGGGGTGATGAGCAGTTCTTC. Translating it yields CASSPSGLAGGDEQFF.

The V and J genes are TRBV5-1 and TRBJ2-2; unclear D gene. Trimming took 1 base from V and 2 from J, leaving 6 bases between them. Germline-derived CDR1 and CDR2 are SGHRS and YFSETQ. The CDR3 is made up of 14 amino acids. The chain's CDR3 is CASSLWGNTGELFF. The CDR3 region has the DNA TGCGCCAGCAGCTTGTGGGGAAACACCGGGGAGCTGTTTTTT.

A single count supports this clone. The J gene is TRBJ1-4, the V gene TRBV19, with TRBD1 matching over 10 bases. Looked up from germline, CDR1 is LNHDA and CDR2 is SQIVND (reference sequence). V was pared by 3 bases and J by 10 bases, with 8 bases of the junction left unmatched. The CDR3 is made up of 15 amino acids. The CDR3 is CASSMSGQGQTKLFF. The DNA of the CDR3 is TGTGCCAGTAGTATGTCGGGACAGGGGCAGACAAAACTGTTTTTT. Using reference TRBV19 and TRBJ1-4 for the parts outside the CDR3, the full variable domain is DGGITQSPKYLFRKEGQNVTLSCEQNLNHDAMYWYRQDPGQGLRLIYYSQIVNDFQKGDIAEGYSVSREKKESFPLTVTSAQKNPTAFYLCASSMSGQGQTKLFFGSGTQLSVL.

This clone occurred once. V and J are TRBV7-9 and TRBJ1-3, with D unresolved. Trimming stripped 0 bases from V and 0 bases from J, with 6 bases between. Germline V lookup: CDR1 SEHNR, CDR2 FQNEAQ (reference sequence). The CDR3 has 15 amino acids. This CDR3 reads CASSLAFNSGNTIYF. The CDR3, as DNA: TGTGCCAGCAGCTTAGCTTTTAACTCTGGAAACACCATATATTTT.

This rearrangement joins TRBV6-6 to TRBJ2-2, with a possible D match to TRBD2 (7 bases). This CDR3 region has 15 residues. Deletions cut 6 bases from V and 4 bases from J, with 15 bases between. Looked up from germline, CDR1 is MNHNY and CDR2 is SVGAGI (reference sequence). CDR3 sequence: CASRTSGGVTGELFF. The DNA of the CDR3 is TGTGCCAGCAGAACCTCGGGGGGCGTCACCGGGGAGCTGTTTTTT.

This chain connects TRBV29-1 to TRBJ2-3; 8 positions agree with TRBD1. CDR3 length: 15 residues. The V gene's germline CDR1 is SQVTM and CDR2 ANQGSEA. Losses at the gene ends were 6 bases for V and 3 bases for J; bases not matched to a gene: 11. The CDR3 protein is CSVEADRVGTDTQYF. The CDR3 DNA reads TGCAGCGTCGAGGCGGACAGGGTTGGAACAGATACGCAGTATTTT.

This clone was found once. As DNA, the CDR3 is TGTGCTAGTGGTCCCCCCTCCCCGGACCTTAAACTGTTTTTT. This sequence encodes CASGPPSPDLKLFF. The V and J genes are TRBV12-5 and TRBJ1-4; D unclear. With 5 bases removed from V and 11 bases from J, the gap between germline ends came to 18 bases. The CDR3 consists of 14 residues. The germline V gene has CDR1 LGHNT and CDR2 FRNRAP.

The chain joins TRBV4-3 to TRBJ2-2; D may be TRBD1 or TRBD2 (5 bases each). The germline gives CDR1 LGHNA, CDR2 YSLEER. This CDR3 spans 16 amino acids. Trimming took 0 bases from V and 4 from J, leaving 12 bases between them. CDR3 coding DNA: TGCGCCAGCAGCCAAGATCCGCCAGGGACCACCGGGGAGCTGTTTTTT. As protein: CASSQDPPGTTGELFF.

The chain carries TRBV6-5 and TRBJ2-6; possibly TRBD1 for D (6 bases). CDR1 is MNHEY, CDR2 SVGAGI, per germline. Deletions cut 2 bases from V and 0 bases from J, with 8 bases between. The CDR3 loop spans 16 amino acids. CDR3 sequence reads: CASSYGQYSGANVLTF. CDR3 nucleotides: TGTGCCAGCAGTTACGGACAGTACTCTGGGGCCAACGTCCTGACTTTC.

The V call is TRBV5-1, the J call TRBJ1-2; 7 bases align to TRBD1. The germline gives CDR1 SGHRS, CDR2 YFSETQ. CDR3 length: 13 amino acids. V shed 0 bases, J shed 10 bases, and the junction held 6 bases outside the gene matches. The CDR3 sequence is CASSLAGTVAYTF. The CDR3 DNA follows: TGCGCCAGCAGCTTGGCCGGGACAGTTGCCTACACCTTC.